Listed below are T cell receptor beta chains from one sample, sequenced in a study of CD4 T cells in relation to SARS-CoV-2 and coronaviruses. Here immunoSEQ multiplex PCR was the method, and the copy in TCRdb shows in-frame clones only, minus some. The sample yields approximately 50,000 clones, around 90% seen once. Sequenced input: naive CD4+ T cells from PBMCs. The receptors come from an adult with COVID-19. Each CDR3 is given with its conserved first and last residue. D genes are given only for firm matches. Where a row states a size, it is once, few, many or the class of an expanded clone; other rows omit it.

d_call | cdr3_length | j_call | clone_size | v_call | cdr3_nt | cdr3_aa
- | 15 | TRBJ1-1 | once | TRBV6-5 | TGTGCCAGCAGTAGGGACCCACAGCGAACGCGGGAGGCTTTCTTT | CASSRDPQRTREAFF
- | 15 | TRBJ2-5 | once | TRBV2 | TGTGCCAGCAGTGAAGTAAATTGGGGCCTAGAGACCCAGTACTTC | CASSEVNWGLETQYF
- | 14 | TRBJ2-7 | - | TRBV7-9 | TGTGCCAGCAGCTTTATGGCGGGGCCCTACGAGCAGTACTTC | CASSFMAGPYEQYF
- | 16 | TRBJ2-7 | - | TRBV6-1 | TGTGCCAGCAGTGAAGCTGCATCTAACGCATTTTACGAGCAGTACTTC | CASSEAASNAFYEQYF
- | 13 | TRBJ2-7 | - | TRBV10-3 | TGTGCCATCAGTGACGGCAGGGATCGGGAGCAGTACTTC | CAISDGRDREQYF
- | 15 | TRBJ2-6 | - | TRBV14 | TGTGCCAGCAGCCAATACAGCTCTGGGGCCAACGTCCTGACTTTC | CASSQYSSGANVLTF
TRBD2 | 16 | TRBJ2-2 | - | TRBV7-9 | TGTGCCAGCAGCTTATATAGCGGGAGGGGCACCGGGGAGCTGTTTTTT | CASSLYSGRGTGELFF
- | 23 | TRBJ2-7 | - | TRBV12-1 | TGTGCCAGCAGCTACCAAGACGACCGCCCGCTACTAGCGGGAGGGGCTTGGGGTTACGAGCAGTACTTC | CASSYQDDRPLLAGGAWGYEQYF
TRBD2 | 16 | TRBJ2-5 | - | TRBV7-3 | TGTGCCAGCAGGGTTACTAGCGGAAGGGGAGTGGAGACCCAGTACTTC | CASRVTSGRGVETQYF
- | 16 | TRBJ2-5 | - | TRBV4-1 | TGCGCCAGCAGCCAAGTAGTAGTGGGGGGCCAAGAGACCCAGTACTTC | CASSQVVVGGQETQYF
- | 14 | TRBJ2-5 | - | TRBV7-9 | TGTGCCAGCAGCTTAGTTTGGGTACAAGAGACCCAGTACTTC | CASSLVWVQETQYF
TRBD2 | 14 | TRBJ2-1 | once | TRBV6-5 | TGTGCCAGCAGTTACAGGCAGGGAGGGAATGAGCAGTTCTTC | CASSYRQGGNEQFF
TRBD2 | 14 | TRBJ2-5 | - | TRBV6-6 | TGTGCCAGCAGTGGGGGGGGGTTCCAAGAGACCCAGTACTTC | CASSGGGFQETQYF
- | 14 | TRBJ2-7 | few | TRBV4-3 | TGCGCCAGCAGCCAAGACGCCCGCTCCTACGAGCAGTACTTC | CASSQDARSYEQYF
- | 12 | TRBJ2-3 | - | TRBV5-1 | TGCGCCAGCAGCTACGACAGGCTTGGGCAGTATTTT | CASSYDRLGQYF
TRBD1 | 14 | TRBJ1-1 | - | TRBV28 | TGTGCCAGCAGACTGACAGGGGGTGGCACTGAAGCTTTCTTT | CASRLTGGGTEAFF
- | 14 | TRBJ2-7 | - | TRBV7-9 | TGTGCCAGCAGCTTAGCAGGATCTTCCTACGAGCAGTACTTC | CASSLAGSSYEQYF
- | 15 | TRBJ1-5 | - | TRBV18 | TGTGCCAGCTCACCACAGGGGGTTCCCAATCAGCCCCAGCATTTT | CASSPQGVPNQPQHF
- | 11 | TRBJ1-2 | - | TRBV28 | TGTGCCAGCAGCACATCTTATGGCTACACCTTC | CASSTSYGYTF
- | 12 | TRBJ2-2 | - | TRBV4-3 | TGCGCCAGCAGCCAAGCCGGCGGGGAGCTGTTTTTT | CASSQAGGELFF
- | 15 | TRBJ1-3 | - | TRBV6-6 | TGTGCCAGCAGCCAGTACAGAAGCCGGGGAAACACCATATATTTT | CASSQYRSRGNTIYF
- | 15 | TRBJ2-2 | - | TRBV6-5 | TGTGCCAGCAGTTACGGGGGACCTGGCCCCGGGGAGCTGTTTTTT | CASSYGGPGPGELFF
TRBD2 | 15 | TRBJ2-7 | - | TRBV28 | TGTGCCAGCAGCCTGCTAGCGGGAGCTCACGACGAGCAGTACTTC | CASSLLAGAHDEQYF
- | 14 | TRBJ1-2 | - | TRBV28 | TGTGCCAGCACATCGTGGGGGCCCAACTATGGCTACACCTTC | CASTSWGPNYGYTF
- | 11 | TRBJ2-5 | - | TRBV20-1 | TGCAGTGCCGAACACCAAGAGACCCAGTACTTC | CSAEHQETQYF
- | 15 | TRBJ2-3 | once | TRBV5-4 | TGTGCCAGCAGCCGACCAGGGCAGAGCTCAGATACGCAGTATTTT | CASSRPGQSSDTQYF
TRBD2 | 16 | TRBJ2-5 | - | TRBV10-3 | TGTGCCATCAGTGAATTCCAAGCGGGAGGCGGTGAGACCCAGTACTTC | CAISEFQAGGGETQYF
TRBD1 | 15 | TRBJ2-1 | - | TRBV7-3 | TGTGCCAGCAGCTCCGACAGGGGCTCCTACAATGAGCAGTTCTTC | CASSSDRGSYNEQFF
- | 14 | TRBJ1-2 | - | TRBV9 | TGTGCCAGCAGCCCTAGGATAAATGTCTATGGCTACACCTTC | CASSPRINVYGYTF
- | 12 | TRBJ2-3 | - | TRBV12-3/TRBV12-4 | TGTGCCAGCAGTTTACTAGAAGATACGCAGTATTTT | CASSLLEDTQYF
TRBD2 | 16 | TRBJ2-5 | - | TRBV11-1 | TGTGCCAGCAGCTTAGCGCGGCGGGGGGTCCAAGAGACCCAGTACTTC | CASSLARRGVQETQYF
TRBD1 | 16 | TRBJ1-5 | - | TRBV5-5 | TGTGCCAGCAGCCCACGGACAGGGGTCACCAATCAGCCCCAGCATTTT | CASSPRTGVTNQPQHF
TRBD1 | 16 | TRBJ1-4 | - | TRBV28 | TGTGCCAGCAGTTTATATCTACAGGGGGACAATGAAAAACTGTTTTTT | CASSLYLQGDNEKLFF
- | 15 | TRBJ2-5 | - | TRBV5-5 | TGTGCCAGCAGCTTAATCTTAGCGGTCCAAGAGACCCAGTACTTC | CASSLILAVQETQYF
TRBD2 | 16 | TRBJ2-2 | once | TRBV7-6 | TGTGCCAGCAGCTTCCGGGAGGCGGGGGGGTCCGGGGAGCTGTTTTTT | CASSFREAGGSGELFF
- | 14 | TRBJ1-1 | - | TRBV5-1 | TGCGCCAGCAGTAATGGACATGGAGACACTGAAGCTTTCTTT | CASSNGHGDTEAFF
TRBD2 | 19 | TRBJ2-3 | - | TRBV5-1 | TGCGCCAGCAGCTTCCGGGGACTAGCGGGACAGGTCCTCACAGATACGCAGTATTTT | CASSFRGLAGQVLTDTQYF
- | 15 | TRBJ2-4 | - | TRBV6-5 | TGTGCCAGCAGGGGCGCGCTTAGTGCCAAAAACATTCAGTACTTC | CASRGALSAKNIQYF
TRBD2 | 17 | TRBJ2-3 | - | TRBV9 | TGTGCCAGCAGCGCACGTGAAGGACTAGTCGGGGCAGATACGCAGTATTTT | CASSAREGLVGADTQYF
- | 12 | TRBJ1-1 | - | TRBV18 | TGTGCCAGCTCACCGAGCAACACTGAAGCTTTCTTT | CASSPSNTEAFF
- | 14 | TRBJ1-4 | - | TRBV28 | TGTGCCAGCAGTTTAGTGGGGTTGTATGAAAAACTGTTTTTT | CASSLVGLYEKLFF
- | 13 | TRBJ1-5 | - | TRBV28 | TGTGCCAGCAGTTTGGTCGGGACTCAGCCCCAGCATTTT | CASSLVGTQPQHF
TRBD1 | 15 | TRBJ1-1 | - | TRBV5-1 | TGCGCCAGCAGCGGAGGTTGGACAGGGTACACTGAAGCTTTCTTT | CASSGGWTGYTEAFF
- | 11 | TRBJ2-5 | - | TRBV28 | TGTGCCAGCAGGCAGCAAGAGACCCAGTACTTC | CASRQQETQYF
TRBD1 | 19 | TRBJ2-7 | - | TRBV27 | TGTGCCAGCAGTCTCAATCCTTTGGACAGGAGGACACTCTCCTACGAGCAGTACTTC | CASSLNPLDRRTLSYEQYF
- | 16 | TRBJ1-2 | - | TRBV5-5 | TGTGCCAGCAGCTTGGCTAGGGGCGCGAGGATTTATGGCTACACCTTC | CASSLARGARIYGYTF
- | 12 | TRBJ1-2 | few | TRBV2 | TGTGCCAGCAGTGATGACAGTTATGGCTACACCTTC | CASSDDSYGYTF
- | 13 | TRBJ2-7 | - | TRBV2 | TGTGCCAGCAGTTCAGGGTTTAGGTACGAGCAGTACTTC | CASSSGFRYEQYF